The rows below give T cell receptor beta chains drawn from one sample of a study of blood T cell repertoires in COVID-19. The data were produced by immunoSEQ multiplex PCR, yet TCRdb's version contains in-frame clones alone and is incomplete. The table shows approximately 200,000 clones, with over 80% occurring only once. Sequences were obtained from PBMCs or T cells enriched from blood (not recorded which). The receptors were sampled from a man aged 25-40 years who had recovered from COVID-19. Both conserved end residues are part of each CDR3. The order of the fields is CDR3 DNA, CDR3 protein, J gene, V gene, clone size, D gene. The D gene is left open where the match is weak. Rows give clone size only sometimes, using once, few, many, or a class for an expanded clone.

DNA: TGTGCCAGCTCACCAACCTGGGCCACAGATACGCAGTATTTT
CDR3: CASSPTWATDTQYF
J: TRBJ2-3
V: TRBV18
size: .
D: .

DNA: TGTGCCAGCAGCCGACTCTACGAGCAGTACTTC
CDR3: CASSRLYEQYF
J: TRBJ2-7
V: TRBV12-3/TRBV12-4
size: .
D: .

DNA: TGTGCCAGCAGCCAAGCTAGCGGGGTCGTGAATGAGCAGTTCTTC
CDR3: CASSQASGVVNEQFF
J: TRBJ2-1
V: TRBV3-1/TRBV3-2
size: .
D: TRBD2

DNA: TGCGCCAGCAGCCAAGCGAGAGCGGGGGCAGCCGGGGAGCTGTTTTTT
CDR3: CASSQARAGAAGELFF
J: TRBJ2-2
V: TRBV4-3
size: .
D: TRBD2

DNA: TGTGCCAGCAGCCAAGATGGGGACAGACCCTACGAGCAGTACTTC
CDR3: CASSQDGDRPYEQYF
J: TRBJ2-7
V: TRBV3-1/TRBV3-2
size: .
D: TRBD1

DNA: TGTGCCAGCAGTCCAGGACAGGCCACCGCCTACGAGCAGTACTTC
CDR3: CASSPGQATAYEQYF
J: TRBJ2-7
V: TRBV27
size: .
D: TRBD1

DNA: TGTGCCAGCGGCCGAGCGGGGGGCCAGGGAGATACGCAGTATTTT
CDR3: CASGRAGGQGDTQYF
J: TRBJ2-3
V: TRBV6-5
size: .
D: TRBD2

DNA: TGTGCCAGTAGTATTGAGGGGGCAAGTTATGGCTACACCTTC
CDR3: CASSIEGASYGYTF
J: TRBJ1-2
V: TRBV19
size: once
D: TRBD1

DNA: TGTGCCAGCAGTGACAGGGGGCTGAACACCGGGGAGCTGTTTTTT
CDR3: CASSDRGLNTGELFF
J: TRBJ2-2
V: TRBV14
size: .
D: TRBD1

DNA: TGTGCCAGCAGTTTAAGTCCAGGGATGAACACTGAAGCTTTCTTT
CDR3: CASSLSPGMNTEAFF
J: TRBJ1-1
V: TRBV27
size: .
D: .

DNA: TGTGCCAGCAGCACAGGGAAAGGCGGAAGCAATCAGCCCCAGCATTTT
CDR3: CASSTGKGGSNQPQHF
J: TRBJ1-5
V: TRBV7-9
size: many
D: .

DNA: TGTGCCAGCTCACCAGCGTCCACCAATGAGCAGTTCTTC
CDR3: CASSPASTNEQFF
J: TRBJ2-1
V: TRBV18
size: .
D: .

DNA: TGTGCCAGTAGCCGGACAGGGCGGGAGCAGCCCCAGCATTTT
CDR3: CASSRTGREQPQHF
J: TRBJ1-5
V: TRBV19
size: .
D: TRBD1

DNA: TGCGCCAGCAGCCATCTGGGCCCGCGGGCGAACAATGAGCAGTTCTTC
CDR3: CASSHLGPRANNEQFF
J: TRBJ2-1
V: TRBV4-1
size: .
D: .

DNA: TGTGCCACCCCTAAGGAGGGGGCGAGCAATCAGCCCCAGCATTTT
CDR3: CATPKEGASNQPQHF
J: TRBJ1-5
V: TRBV24-1
size: few
D: TRBD1

DNA: TGCGCCAGCAGCCAGAGGGGACTAGCGGGGGGGCCTAGTGAGCAGTTCTTC
CDR3: CASSQRGLAGGPSEQFF
J: TRBJ2-1
V: TRBV4-3
size: .
D: TRBD2

DNA: TGTGCCAGCAGCGACCAGGGGACTAAATACAATGAGCAGTTCTTC
CDR3: CASSDQGTKYNEQFF
J: TRBJ2-1
V: TRBV9
size: .
D: .

DNA: TGTGCCAGCAGTGACTCATCGGTCGCGGGCTCCTACAATGAGCAGTTCTTC
CDR3: CASSDSSVAGSYNEQFF
J: TRBJ2-1
V: TRBV6-4
size: once
D: .

DNA: TGCGCCAGCAGCAAGGAGGGTGCATATAATTCACCCCTCCACTTT
CDR3: CASSKEGAYNSPLHF
J: TRBJ1-6
V: TRBV5-1
size: .
D: .

DNA: TGCGCCAGCAGCTTAAACAGTGCCAATTCACCCCTCCACTTT
CDR3: CASSLNSANSPLHF
J: TRBJ1-6
V: TRBV5-1
size: .
D: .

DNA: TGTGCCAGCAGCTTGGCTAGCGGTAGGGATACGCAGTATTTT
CDR3: CASSLASGRDTQYF
J: TRBJ2-3
V: TRBV5-4
size: .
D: TRBD2

DNA: TGTGCCAGCAGCCCGGGGTTGCGGGGGCTGGAGACCCAGTACTTC
CDR3: CASSPGLRGLETQYF
J: TRBJ2-5
V: TRBV11-2
size: .
D: .

DNA: TGTGCCAGCAGCTTAGATAGCGGGAGGGGGAATGAGCAGTTCTTC
CDR3: CASSLDSGRGNEQFF
J: TRBJ2-1
V: TRBV11-3
size: .
D: TRBD2

DNA: TGTGCCAGTAGTATAGGGGGGCGTAGGGGTACGGCACCCCTCCACTTT
CDR3: CASSIGGRRGTAPLHF
J: TRBJ1-6
V: TRBV19
size: .
D: .

DNA: TGCGCCAGCAGCCAAGCCGGGACAGGGGCTGGAGGCTACACCTTC
CDR3: CASSQAGTGAGGYTF
J: TRBJ1-2
V: TRBV4-1
size: .
D: TRBD1

DNA: TGTGCCAGCAGCTTGACAGGGGGGAATCAGCCCCAGCATTTT
CDR3: CASSLTGGNQPQHF
J: TRBJ1-5
V: TRBV13
size: .
D: TRBD1

DNA: TGTGCCAGCAGCTTGGTCGGGACAGGGGTCACTGAAGCTTTCTTT
CDR3: CASSLVGTGVTEAFF
J: TRBJ1-1
V: TRBV7-2
size: .
D: TRBD1

DNA: TGCGCCAGCAGCCAAGGGAGCGGGAGGGTAACAGATACGCAGTATTTT
CDR3: CASSQGSGRVTDTQYF
J: TRBJ2-3
V: TRBV4-1
size: .
D: TRBD2

DNA: TGTGCCTGGACCTCCTCGGGTTTTGCAGATACGCAGTATTTT
CDR3: CAWTSSGFADTQYF
J: TRBJ2-3
V: TRBV30
size: .
D: .

DNA: TGTGCCAGCAGTTTATGGAGCGGCCACACAGATACGCAGTATTTT
CDR3: CASSLWSGHTDTQYF
J: TRBJ2-3
V: TRBV28
size: .
D: .

DNA: TGTGCCAGTACCACCCAGCGGGACCCCGGGGAGCTGTTTTTT
CDR3: CASTTQRDPGELFF
J: TRBJ2-2
V: TRBV19
size: .
D: TRBD2

DNA: TGTGCCAGCAGTTACTCGAACAGGGCAGTCACCGGGGAGCTGTTTTTT
CDR3: CASSYSNRAVTGELFF
J: TRBJ2-2
V: TRBV6-5
size: .
D: .

DNA: TGTGCCAGCAGCTTGCCGGGACAGGGAGACACCATATATTTT
CDR3: CASSLPGQGDTIYF
J: TRBJ1-3
V: TRBV5-6
size: .
D: TRBD1

DNA: TGTGCCAGCAGCTTAGCACAGGGGGACTATGGCTACACCTTC
CDR3: CASSLAQGDYGYTF
J: TRBJ1-2
V: TRBV7-2
size: .
D: TRBD1

DNA: TGTGCCAGCAGCATTGACAGAAGTGGGTACGAGCAGTACTTC
CDR3: CASSIDRSGYEQYF
J: TRBJ2-7
V: TRBV5-5
size: few
D: .

DNA: TGTGCCACCAGCAGAGAGGGACAAAATGCCCACACAGATACGCAGTATTTT
CDR3: CATSREGQNAHTDTQYF
J: TRBJ2-3
V: TRBV15
size: .
D: .

DNA: TGTGCCAGCAGACCCCGCGGGTCGGAGCCCCAGCATTTT
CDR3: CASRPRGSEPQHF
J: TRBJ1-5
V: TRBV6-5
size: .
D: .

DNA: TGCGCCAGCAGCCTCGGCCGTAGTCGGGAGGGGTCCAAAAACATTCAGTACTTC
CDR3: CASSLGRSREGSKNIQYF
J: TRBJ2-4
V: TRBV4-1
size: .
D: TRBD2

DNA: TGTGCCAGCAGTTTATCTCCCTCCGTCTCCGAGCAGTACTTC
CDR3: CASSLSPSVSEQYF
J: TRBJ2-7
V: TRBV27
size: .
D: .

DNA: TGTGCCAGCAGCGGGCCCGGCTCTGGGGCCAACGTCCTGACTTTC
CDR3: CASSGPGSGANVLTF
J: TRBJ2-6
V: TRBV5-4
size: .
D: .

DNA: TGTGCCAGCAGCTCTCGACAGCTCGCAACTAATGAAAAACTGTTTTTT
CDR3: CASSSRQLATNEKLFF
J: TRBJ1-4
V: TRBV5-4
size: .
D: .

DNA: TGTGCCAGCAGCCAAAGTACGACAGGCTCCTACAATGAGCAGTTCTTC
CDR3: CASSQSTTGSYNEQFF
J: TRBJ2-1
V: TRBV4-2
size: .
D: .

DNA: TGTGCCAGCAGTCCCCCACTAGCGGAAGAGACCCAGTACTTC
CDR3: CASSPPLAEETQYF
J: TRBJ2-5
V: TRBV28
size: .
D: TRBD2

DNA: TGTGCCAGTAGTCGTCGCGAAACCGTAGAGACCCAGTACTTC
CDR3: CASSRRETVETQYF
J: TRBJ2-5
V: TRBV19
size: .
D: .

DNA: TGTGCCAGCAGCGTAGGCCTAGCGGGACCTGATACGCAGTATTTT
CDR3: CASSVGLAGPDTQYF
J: TRBJ2-3
V: TRBV9
size: .
D: TRBD2

DNA: TGTGCCAGCAGCGCCTCCGGGACAGGGATAGAGGGTGAAAAACTGTTTTTT
CDR3: CASSASGTGIEGEKLFF
J: TRBJ1-4
V: TRBV9
size: .
D: TRBD1

DNA: TGTGCCAGCAGTTACCGCGTGATAAACCCGTTGGAAGCTTTCTTT
CDR3: CASSYRVINPLEAFF
J: TRBJ1-1
V: TRBV6-2/TRBV6-3
size: .
D: .